This TCR beta chain stems from a study of shared clonotypes between healthy human individuals. There are 14 residues in the CDR3. CDR1 is MNHNY and CDR2 is SVGAGI in the germline V gene (reference sequence). Trimming removed 4 bases at V and 4 bases at J, with 13 bases between. Every subset's genomic DNA went evenly onto several immunoSEQ plates. Sequencing was performed with immunoSEQ multiplex PCR; in TCRdb, only in-frame clones are kept and a portion is missing. The data hold about 2 million clones, with about 95% observed a single time. CD45RO-negative CD8 cells positively selected for CCR7 made up the naive population, which excluded terminally differentiated effector memory CD45RA+ cells. About this clone itself: Antigen: not known.

General study findings and limits: Although depth was large, rarefaction showed that sequencing of the sorted subsets was incomplete.

The chain employs TRBV6-6 and TRBJ1-2, with D possibly being TRBD1 (6 bases). This sequence originates from a man aged 18 to 30 in good health. Sequences were obtained from naive CD8+ T cells sorted from blood. CDR3 protein: CASSLPDRFYGYTF. The CDR3 region has the DNA TGTGCCAGCAGTTTGCCTGACAGGTTCTATGGCTACACCTTC.